This TCR beta chain appears in the sequencing data of a study of T-cell reconstitution after alpha-beta-depleted transplantation in children. For TCRbeta, the library was prepared with unique molecular identifiers. TCRdb itself ran the PCR reads through MiXCR, one entry per CDR3 protein. The table shows about 610,000 distinct CDR3 sequences, with roughly 10% occurring only once. This clonotype was observed at least ten times. The ends lost 5 bases at V and 6 bases at J; junction bases unmatched: 8. Germline V lookup: CDR1 SGHRS, CDR2 YFSETQ. The CDR3 runs 14 residues. The sequencing here drew on PBMCs from the stem cell graft donor, taken from the stem cell graft. The TCR originated in a human donor who donated a stem cell graft to a child with acute myeloid leukemia. V gene TRBV5-1 combines with J gene TRBJ2-7, with 10 bases that match TRBD2. The CDR3 loop reads CASRPTSGVFEQYF. The DNA of the CDR3 is TGCGCCAGCAGGCCTACTAGCGGGGTTTTCGAGCAGTACTTC.